The 22 T cell receptor beta chains below all came from one sample that was sequenced in a study of T cells after yellow fever vaccination. TCRdb called the 5' RACE reads again in MiXCR, with one record for every CDR3 protein. The repertoire has around 600,000 distinct CDR3 sequences, over 9% of them found once; the top ten carry about 15%. The sequenced sample was PBMCs, obtained on the day of the yellow fever booster vaccination. These receptors were collected from a man younger than 40 who received the YFV17D yellow fever vaccine.

This clonotype was observed a few times. The V and J genes are TRBV15 and TRBJ2-7; D may be TRBD1 (5 bases). Germline assignment: CDR1 LNHNV and CDR2 YYDKDF (reference sequence). CDR3 length: 14 residues. Deletions cut 0 bases from V and 3 bases from J, with 9 bases between. The CDR3 spells CATSRDRTNYEQYF. The CDR3 DNA sequence: TGTGCCACCAGCAGAGACCGGACAAACTACGAGCAGTACTTC.

This clonotype has a count of ten or more. This chain uses TRBV7-2 with TRBJ2-5; 7 bases are shared with TRBD2. CDR1 SGHTA and CDR2 FQGNSA come from the germline V gene. The J segment lost 3 bases and the V segment lost 0 bases, leaving 13 bases of the junction unmatched. This CDR3 comprises 18 residues. CDR3 residues: CASSLAVVGGPKKETQYF. Written as DNA, the CDR3 is TGTGCCAGCAGCTTAGCAGTTGTGGGAGGGCCCAAAAAAGAGACCCAGTACTTC.

This clonotype turned up a few times. The chain joins TRBV5-4 to TRBJ2-5; D might be TRBD1 (5 bases). Trimming removed 4 bases at V and 5 bases at J, with 12 bases between. Germline CDR1 SGHNT, CDR2 YYREEE (reference sequence). The CDR3 extends over 13 amino acids. The CDR3 region has the DNA TGTGCCAGCAGCGTTGCACAGGCGGAGACCCAGTACTTC. Protein sequence: CASSVAQAETQYF.

This clonotype has more than one count but fewer than ten. The CDR3 coding sequence is TGTGCCAGTAGTATCCTAGGTGGATACTACGAGCAGTACTTC. Translation gives CASSILGGYYEQYF. The chain combines TRBV19 with TRBJ2-7; D not resolved. There are 14 residues in the CDR3. The germline V and J ends were trimmed by 3 bases and 3 bases, with 12 bases remaining between them. The germline gives CDR1 LNHDA, CDR2 SQIVND (reference sequence). The complete variable domain, with remaining parts taken from reference TRBV19 and TRBJ2-7, reads DGGITQSPKYLFRKEGQNVTLSCEQNLNHDAMYWYRQDPGQGLRLIYYSQIVNDFQKGDIAEGYSVSREKKESFPLTVTSAQKNPTAFYLCASSILGGYYEQYFGPGTRLTVT.

This clonotype was detected ten times or more. This chain links TRBV20-1 with TRBJ2-5; D unclear. The CDR3 extends over 14 amino acids. Germline assignment: CDR1 DFQATT and CDR2 SNEGSKA (reference sequence). The germline V and J ends were trimmed by 1 base and 4 bases, with 13 bases remaining between them. Here the CDR3 reads CSARGPAWGETQYF. CDR3 coding DNA: TGCAGTGCTAGAGGGCCAGCCTGGGGAGAGACCCAGTACTTC.

The sample holds many counts of this clonotype. This chain joins TRBV18 and TRBJ1-3, with a possible D match to TRBD1 (5 bases). With 2 bases removed from V and 4 bases from J, the gap between germline ends came to 15 bases. This CDR3 region has 16 residues. CDR1 KGHSH and CDR2 LQKENI come from the germline V gene. Here the CDR3 reads CASSPADAGAGNTIYF. As DNA, the CDR3 is TGTGCCAGCTCACCAGCGGACGCTGGGGCGGGAAACACCATATATTTT.

This clonotype came up a few times. The chain uses TRBV6-2 or TRBV6-3 and TRBJ1-1; D unresolved. The CDR3 spans 16 residues. From germline, CDR1 is MNHEY and CDR2 SVGEGT. V was shortened by 5 bases and J by 10 bases, with 26 bases between the two germline ends. In DNA, the CDR3 is TGTGCCAGCAGTCTCTCAAATACCGGGAGCCCCATGGGAGCTTTCTTT. Residues: CASSLSNTGSPMGAFF.

The chain combines TRBV3-1 with TRBJ2-4; 12 positions agree with TRBD2. Trimming at V came to 1 base and at J to 8 bases, leaving 6 bases not matched to a gene. The CDR3 is 16 amino acids. From germline, CDR1 is LGHDT and CDR2 YNNKEL (reference sequence). The CDR3 loop is CASSQAPSGRGDIQYF. The CDR3 bases are TGTGCCAGCAGCCAAGCCCCTAGCGGGAGGGGAGACATTCAGTACTTC.

The genes are TRBV2 and TRBJ2-1, with 9 bases that match TRBD1. The CDR3 has 15 residues. CDR1 is SNHLY, CDR2 FYNNEI, per germline. The junction had 10 bases not matched to a gene; V was cut back by 9 bases and J by 4 bases. In nucleotides, the CDR3 is TGTGCCAGGAGATTTCGGGACAGGGATTACAATGAGCAGTTCTTC. Translation: CARRFRDRDYNEQFF.

This clonotype has ten or more counts. This chain joins TRBV18 and TRBJ2-5, with D possibly TRBD2 on 5 matching bases. This CDR3 is built from 13 residues. The germline V gene has CDR1 KGHSH and CDR2 LQKENI. V lost 3 bases and J 5 bases, leaving 10 bases between the germline ends. CDR3 coding DNA: TGTGCCAGCTCACCGGGAGTGCGGGAGACCCAGTACTTC. It specifies CASSPGVRETQYF. The whole variable domain, remainder taken from reference TRBV18 and TRBJ2-5, is NAGVMQNPRHLVRRRGQEARLRCSPMKGHSHVYWYRQLPEEGLKFMVYLQKENIIDESGMPKERFSAEFPKEGPSILRIQQVVRGDSAAYFCASSPGVRETQYFGPGTRLLVL.

The V and J genes are TRBV18 and TRBJ2-1; D may be TRBD2 (6 bases). Germline CDR1 and CDR2: KGHSH and LQKENI. The length of the CDR3 is 14 residues. Trimming took 1 base from V and 9 from J, leaving 13 bases between them. CDR3 protein: CASSPLRDIGEQFF. The CDR3 nucleotides are TGTGCCAGCTCACCACTGCGGGATATAGGTGAGCAGTTCTTC.

The chain is built from TRBV20-1 and TRBJ2-7; 7 bases match TRBD1. The CDR3 runs 15 residues. V lost 6 bases, J lost 3 bases, and 14 bases stayed unmatched. CDR1 is DFQATT, CDR2 SNEGSKA, per germline (reference sequence). The CDR3 DNA sequence: TGCAGTGCCACGGGGACAGCCGAGCCCAACTACGAGCAGTACTTC. It specifies CSATGTAEPNYEQYF.

The CDR3 loop is CASSYSIWAGELFF. Here the CDR3 DNA reads TGTGCCAGCAGTTACTCGATCTGGGCCGGGGAGCTGTTTTTT. The chain combines TRBV6-5 with TRBJ2-2; unclear D gene. The CDR3 consists of 14 residues. The V and J ends lost 0 bases and 6 bases respectively, with 8 bases between them. Germline V gene data show CDR1 as MNHEY and CDR2 as SVGAGI.

This chain uses TRBV7-8 with TRBJ1-5, with TRBD1 matching over 7 bases. V was clipped by 5 bases and J by 7 bases; unmatched bases: 11. Germline V gene data show CDR1 as SGHVS and CDR2 as FQNEAQ. The CDR3 spans 15 residues. CDR3 protein: CASSQGGIGGQPQHF. The CDR3 DNA is TGTGCCAGCAGCCAGGGGGGGATCGGTGGGCAGCCCCAGCATTTT.

This chain connects TRBV7-9 to TRBJ2-1; 10 bases line up with TRBD2. This CDR3 is built from 16 residues. Germline V gene lookup returns CDR1 SEHNR and CDR2 FQNEAQ (reference sequence). Losses at the gene ends were 4 bases for V and 8 bases for J; bases not matched to a gene: 11. The CDR3 region is CASSSWASGSGYEQFF. In DNA form, the CDR3 reads TGTGCCAGCAGCTCCTGGGCTAGCGGGAGTGGTTATGAGCAGTTCTTC.

This CDR3 is CAIKKTGMGSYEQYF. The DNA of the CDR3 is TGTGCCATCAAAAAAACAGGGATGGGTTCCTACGAGCAGTACTTC. This rearrangement joins TRBV10-3 to TRBJ2-7, with D possibly TRBD1 on 6 matching bases. Germline assignment: CDR1 ENHRY and CDR2 SYGVKD. The V end lost 7 bases, the J end lost 1 base, and 17 bases lay between the germline ends. This CDR3 comprises 15 residues.

There are a few counts of this clonotype. The chain employs TRBV12-3 or TRBV12-4 and TRBJ2-2; D call uncertain. The CDR3 extends over 11 amino acids. Trimming pared 7 bases from V and 4 bases from J, leaving 4 bases between. DNA of the CDR3: TGTGCCAGCACCACCACCGGGGAGCTGTTTTTT. Its translation: CASTTTGELFF.

This clonotype has just a few counts. The V call is TRBV19, the J call TRBJ2-6; a weak D match, TRBD2 (5 bases). The CDR3 is made up of 16 amino acids. Trimming removed 10 bases from V and 2 bases from J, with 18 bases in between. Germline CDR1 and CDR2: LNHDA and SQIVND (reference sequence). CDR3 bases: TGTGCCATCGCCCGAGGTCGGGGAACTGGGGCCAACGTCCTGACTTTC. Residues: CAIARGRGTGANVLTF.

This clonotype was counted a few times. The CDR3 loop reads CASRLGGNSYNEQFF. The CDR3 nucleotides read TGTGCCAGCCGTCTGGGCGGGAACTCCTACAATGAGCAGTTCTTC. The chain has TRBV12-3 or TRBV12-4 and TRBJ2-1, with TRBD2 as a possible D gene (6 bases). V lost 8 bases to trimming and J lost 0 bases, with 14 bases between them. This CDR3 is 15 amino acids long.

This clonotype was counted only a few times. The gene calls are TRBV7-6 and TRBJ2-3, with 13 bases aligning to TRBD2. This CDR3 contains 16 residues. Germline CDR1 SGHVS, CDR2 FNYEAQ. J was trimmed by 3 bases and V by 5 bases; bases with no gene match: 5. Written as DNA, the CDR3 is TGTGCCAGCAGCGCACAGACTAGCGGGAGGACAGATACGCAGTATTTT. It codes for CASSAQTSGRTDTQYF.

Comments on this clonotype: At one end the junction does not follow the germline gene, possibly because of a read error. V is TRBV5-4 and J is TRBJ2-7, with 7 bases that match TRBD2. CDR1 and CDR2 (germline): SGHNT, YYREEE (reference sequence). This CDR3 is 19 amino acids long. In DNA, the CDR3 is TGTGTCAGCAGCTTGGCCGCGGGAGATGAAATGACGGAAGTAGACGAGCAGTACTTC. It codes for CVSSLAAGDEMTEVDEQYF.

The chain joins TRBV29-1 to TRBJ1-2; a possible D gene is TRBD1 (5 bases). CDR1 and CDR2 from the germline V gene are SQVTM and ANQGSEA. Trimming took 7 bases from V and 3 from J, leaving 12 bases between them. The CDR3 totals 12 residues. CDR3 coding DNA: TGCAGCGCTGTGTGGGGCGACTATGGCTACACCTTC. Residues: CSAVWGDYGYTF.